These 16 T cell receptor beta chains came from one sample sequenced in a study of cytomegalovirus exposure and HLA in healthy donors. The PCR contained 60 Vbeta and 13 Jbeta primers. Sequenced by immunoSEQ multiplex PCR; TCRdb stores in-frame clones only, minus some. The data hold about 150,000 clones, with around nine tenths observed a single time. The sequencing sample was made of PBMCs. All receptors come from a woman under 30 in good health and CMV-seronegative.

V gene TRBV27 combines with J gene TRBJ2-2, with 13 bases lining up with TRBD2. Germline lookup yields CDR1 MNHEY and CDR2 SMNVEV (reference sequence). CDR3 length equals 18 residues. The V and J ends lost 5 bases and 7 bases, in that order; junction bases with no gene match: 13. The DNA of the CDR3 is TGTGCCAGCAGTCTAACTAGCGGGGGGGCGATGGAGCACGGGGAGCTGTTTTTT. Its protein is CASSLTSGGAMEHGELFF.

This clone is a singleton in its sample. The V gene is TRBV7-3, the J gene TRBJ2-7; D possibly corresponds to TRBD1 (6 bases). The CDR3 consists of 12 residues. Between the trimmed V and J ends, which lost 5 bases and 7 bases, there was a span of 12 bases. Germline V gene sequence: CDR1 SGHTA, CDR2 FQGTGA. The CDR3 reads CASSAQGGEQYF. The CDR3 DNA is TGTGCCAGCAGCGCGCAAGGGGGAGAGCAGTACTTC.

The chain employs TRBV6-5 and TRBJ1-1; D remains ambiguous. Germline CDR1 reads MNHEY; CDR2 reads SVGAGI. The CDR3 has 15 residues. The V and J ends lost 1 base and 0 bases respectively, with 9 bases between them. The CDR3 bases are TGTGCCAGCAGTTACTATGCAGGAATGAACACTGAAGCTTTCTTT. The encoded protein is CASSYYAGMNTEAFF.

The V gene is TRBV6-1, the J gene TRBJ2-2; 10 bases fit TRBD1. The CDR3 loop spans 16 amino acids. V shed 6 bases, J shed 6 bases, and the junction held 10 bases outside the gene matches. Germline V CDR1 and CDR2: MNHNS, SASEGT. CDR3 sequence reads: CASSERDRGFAGELFF. DNA for the CDR3: TGTGCCAGCAGCGAAAGGGACAGGGGTTTCGCCGGGGAGCTGTTTTTT.

This clone has only one observation. The rearrangement uses TRBV5-8 and TRBJ1-1; tentatively, D is TRBD1 (5 bases). CDR3 length: 16 amino acids. Germline V CDR1 and CDR2: SGHTS, YDEGEE. Trimming removed 4 bases from V and 3 bases from J, with 19 bases in between. The CDR3 reads CASSLSRRGWDTEAFF. For the CDR3, the DNA is TGTGCCAGCAGCCTGTCCCGTAGGGGATGGGACACTGAAGCTTTCTTT.

A remark on this clone: Distinct nucleotide sequences in the sample also encode this CDR3. This chain links TRBV6-1 with TRBJ2-7; TRBD1 is a possible D gene (6 bases). From germline, CDR1 is MNHNS and CDR2 SASEGT. Trimming removed 1 base at V and 3 bases at J, with 10 bases between. The CDR3 runs 14 residues. Here the CDR3 reads CASSEGGGDYEQYF. The DNA of the CDR3 is TGTGCCAGCAGTGAAGGAGGGGGTGACTACGAGCAGTACTTC.

The chain employs TRBV6-7 and TRBJ1-1, with 10 bases lining up with TRBD1. TRBV6-7 is noted as an ORF with a role that remains uncertain. The ends lost 10 bases at V and 1 base at J; junction bases unmatched: 6. The CDR3 length is 14 residues. The CDR3 DNA follows: TGTGCCATCCCGGGACAGGGGTGGAACACTGAAGCTTTCTTT. This gives the protein CAIPGQGWNTEAFF.

V and J are TRBV15 and TRBJ1-1, with unresolved D. CDR3 length: 14 amino acids. Germline CDR1 reads LNHNV; CDR2 reads YYDKDF (reference sequence). Deletions cut 1 base from V and 2 bases from J, with 8 bases between. Here the CDR3 reads CATSRGALNTEAFF. CDR3 in DNA: TGTGCCACCAGCAGAGGGGCCTTAAACACTGAAGCTTTCTTT.

The V and J genes are TRBV28 and TRBJ1-2; the D gene is possibly TRBD1 (5 bases). Trimming pared 3 bases from V and 4 bases from J, leaving 15 bases between. The germline V gene has CDR1 MDHEN and CDR2 SYDVKM. The CDR3 runs 15 residues. Here the CDR3 reads CASSFSPGKPYGYTF. CDR3 in DNA: TGTGCCAGCAGTTTTAGTCCAGGGAAACCCTATGGCTACACCTTC.

V usage is TRBV16 and J usage is TRBJ1-5, with 7 bases matching TRBD1. The CDR3 runs 11 residues. From germline, CDR1 is KGHSY and CDR2 FQNENV. The V segment lost 8 bases and the J segment 9 bases; nucleotides outside the gene matches: 4. The CDR3 protein is CASGPGGPQHF. CDR3 nucleotides: TGTGCCAGCGGTCCAGGGGGGCCCCAGCATTTT.

The V and J genes are TRBV18 and TRBJ1-4, with D hard to call. CDR3 length: 13 amino acids. The germline CDR1 and CDR2 sequences are KGHSH and LQKENI. The V end was cut by 4 bases, the J end by 8 bases, with 11 bases between. The CDR3 reads CASSRASGEKLFF. Here the CDR3 DNA reads TGTGCCAGCTCACGGGCATCGGGGGAAAAACTGTTTTTT. Looking up the rest from reference TRBV18 and TRBJ1-4 gives the full variable domain: NAGVMQNPRHLVRRRGQEARLRCSPMKGHSHVYWYRQLPEEGLKFMVYLQKENIIDESGMPKERFSAEFPKEGPSILRIQQVVRGDSAAYFCASSRASGEKLFFGSGTQLSVL.

The chain uses TRBV5-6 and TRBJ2-1; D may be TRBD2 (5 bases). Germline lookup yields CDR1 SGHDT and CDR2 YYEEEE. This CDR3 is built from 15 residues. V lost 0 bases to trimming and J lost 4 bases, with 11 bases between them. Here the CDR3 DNA reads TGTGCCAGCAGCTTGGAGCAGACTACTTACAATGAGCAGTTCTTC. Encoded protein: CASSLEQTTYNEQFF.

The V gene is TRBV27, the J gene TRBJ2-6; no firm D call. Germline-derived CDR1 and CDR2 are MNHEY and SMNVEV (reference sequence). The CDR3 loop spans 13 amino acids. The germline V and J ends were trimmed by 3 bases and 2 bases, with 2 bases remaining between them. The chain's CDR3 is CASSFAGANVLTF. The CDR3 bases are TGTGCCAGCAGTTTCGCTGGGGCCAACGTCCTGACTTTC.

CDR3 sequence: CAGGTGPSYEQYF. The DNA for the CDR3 is TGTGCCGGCGGGACAGGGCCCTCCTACGAGCAGTACTTC. V is TRBV10-3 and J is TRBJ2-7, with 9 bases matching TRBD1. Germline lookup yields CDR1 ENHRY and CDR2 SYGVKD. The junction had 5 bases not matched to a gene; V was cut back by 11 bases and J by 0 bases. The length of the CDR3 is 13 residues.

This chain links TRBV2 with TRBJ1-5; D unclear. Germline assignment: CDR1 SNHLY and CDR2 FYNNEI. The CDR3 length is 14 residues. Deletions cut 7 bases from V and 6 bases from J, with 16 bases between. CDR3 protein: CASTREEHLQPQHF. CDR3 in DNA: TGTGCCAGCACCCGAGAGGAGCACCTTCAGCCCCAGCATTTT.

This chain links TRBV6-1 with TRBJ2-7; 7 nucleotides agree with TRBD1. The V and J ends lost 6 bases and 3 bases, in that order; junction bases with no gene match: 8. The CDR3 has 14 amino acids. Germline CDR1 MNHNS, CDR2 SASEGT. The CDR3 reads CASRPSGQSYEQYF. The CDR3 coding sequence is TGTGCCAGCAGACCCTCGGGACAGAGCTACGAGCAGTACTTC.